This TCR beta chain was documented in a study of monozygotic twins with inflammatory bowel disease. Germline-derived CDR1 and CDR2 are SEHNR and FQNEAQ (reference sequence). The CDR3 extends over 15 amino acids. TCRdb reprocessed the 5' RACE reads and reports one entry per CDR3 protein, with no DNA. The repertoire table contains 300,000 to 450,000 distinct CDR3 sequences. The gene calls are TRBV7-9 and TRBJ1-1; TCRdb outputs TRBD1, but without DNA this stays unchecked. Specimen: blood. The receptor comes from a human donor with ulcerative colitis or Crohn's disease, or a healthy co-twin of an affected twin (not recorded which). CDR3 sequence reads: CASSPTGGFRGEAFF.